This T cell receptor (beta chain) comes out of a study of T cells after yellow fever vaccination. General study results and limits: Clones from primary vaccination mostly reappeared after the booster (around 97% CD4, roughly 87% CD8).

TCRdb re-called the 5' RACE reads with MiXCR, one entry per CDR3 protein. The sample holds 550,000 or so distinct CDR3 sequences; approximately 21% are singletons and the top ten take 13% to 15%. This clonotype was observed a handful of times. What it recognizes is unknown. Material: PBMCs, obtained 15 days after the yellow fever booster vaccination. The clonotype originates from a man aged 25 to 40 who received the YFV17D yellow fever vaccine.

Here the CDR3 DNA reads TGCAGCGTTCCCAAAGAGACCCAGTACTTC. It is translated as CSVPKETQYF. The V call is TRBV29-1, the J call TRBJ2-5; no reliable D call. CDR3 length: 10 residues. V shed 5 bases and J shed 3 bases, with 4 bases lying between them. The V gene's germline CDR1 is SQVTM and CDR2 ANQGSEA.